This note documents a single T cell receptor (beta chain) sequence. This specimen belongs to a study of blood T cell repertoires in COVID-19. Study information: Spain, Italy and the United States supplied samples that represented acute and convalescent COVID-19.

This CDR3 spans 15 amino acids. Germline-derived CDR1 and CDR2 are SQVTM and ANQGSEA. Trimming cost V 6 bases and J 4 bases, with 19 bases left between them. Produced via immunoSEQ multiplex PCR; TCRdb's table is partial and in-frame only. The table has tens of thousands of clones, around 75% seen once. The clonotype was recovered from a man aged 80 or over with active or convalescent COVID-19. This chain joins TRBV29-1 and TRBJ2-1, with D perhaps TRBD2 (6 bases). Sequences were obtained from peripheral blood. This chain's CDR3 is CSVRNSGTGYNEQFF. The DNA for the CDR3 is TGCAGCGTAAGAAACTCCGGGACTGGATACAATGAGCAGTTCTTC.